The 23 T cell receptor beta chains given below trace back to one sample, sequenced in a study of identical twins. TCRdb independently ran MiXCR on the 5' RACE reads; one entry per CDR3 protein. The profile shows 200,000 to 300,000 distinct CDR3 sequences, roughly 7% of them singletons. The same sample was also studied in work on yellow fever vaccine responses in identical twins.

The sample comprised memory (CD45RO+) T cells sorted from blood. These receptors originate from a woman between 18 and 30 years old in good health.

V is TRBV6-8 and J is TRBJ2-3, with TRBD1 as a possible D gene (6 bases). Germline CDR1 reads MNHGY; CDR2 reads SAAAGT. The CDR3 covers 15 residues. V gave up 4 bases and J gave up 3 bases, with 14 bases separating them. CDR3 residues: CASSSGLQGTDTQYF. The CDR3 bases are TGTGCCAGCAGTTCCGGACTCCAGGGGACAGATACGCAGTATTTT.

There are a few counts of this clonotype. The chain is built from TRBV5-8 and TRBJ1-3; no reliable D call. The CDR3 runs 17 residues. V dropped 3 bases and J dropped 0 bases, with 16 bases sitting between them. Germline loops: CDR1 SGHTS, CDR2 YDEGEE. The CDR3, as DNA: TGTGCCAGCAGCTCGGTCTCCCAGAGATCCTCTGGAAACACCATATATTTT. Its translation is CASSSVSQRSSGNTIYF.

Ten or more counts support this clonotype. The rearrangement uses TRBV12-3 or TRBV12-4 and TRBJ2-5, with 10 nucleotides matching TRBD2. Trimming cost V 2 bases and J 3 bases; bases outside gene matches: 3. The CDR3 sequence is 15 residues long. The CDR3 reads CASSLLGLAKETQYF. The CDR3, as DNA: TGTGCCAGCAGTTTATTGGGACTAGCGAAAGAGACCCAGTACTTC.

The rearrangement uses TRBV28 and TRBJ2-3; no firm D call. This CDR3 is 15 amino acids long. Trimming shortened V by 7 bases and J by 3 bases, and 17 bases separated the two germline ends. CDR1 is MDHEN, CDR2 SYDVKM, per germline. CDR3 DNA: TGTGCCAGCAACACCCCCGAAGATTGGACAGATACGCAGTATTTT. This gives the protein CASNTPEDWTDTQYF.

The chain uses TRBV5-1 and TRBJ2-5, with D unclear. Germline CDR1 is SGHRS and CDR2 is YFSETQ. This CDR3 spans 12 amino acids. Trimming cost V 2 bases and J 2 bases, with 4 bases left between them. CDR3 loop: CASSFKQETQYF. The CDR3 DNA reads TGCGCCAGCAGCTTTAAACAAGAGACCCAGTACTTC.

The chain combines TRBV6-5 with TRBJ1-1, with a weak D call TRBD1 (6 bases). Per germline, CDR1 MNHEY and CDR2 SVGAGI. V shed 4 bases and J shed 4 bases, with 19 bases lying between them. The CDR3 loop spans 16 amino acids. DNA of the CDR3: TGTGCCAGCAGTTTCGGGGGAGGGGGAGGGAGCACTGAAGCTTTCTTT. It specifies CASSFGGGGGSTEAFF.

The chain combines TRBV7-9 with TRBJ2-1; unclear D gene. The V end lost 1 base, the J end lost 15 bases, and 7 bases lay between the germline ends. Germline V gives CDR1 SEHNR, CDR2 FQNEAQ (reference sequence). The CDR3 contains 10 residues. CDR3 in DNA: TGTGCCAGCAGCTTAGAAAGGGCGTTCTTC. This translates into CASSLERAFF.

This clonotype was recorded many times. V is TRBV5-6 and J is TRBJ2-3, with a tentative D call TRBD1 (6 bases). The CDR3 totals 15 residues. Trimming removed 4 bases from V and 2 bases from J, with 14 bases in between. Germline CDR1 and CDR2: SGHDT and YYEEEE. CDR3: CASSVGWTDTDTQYF. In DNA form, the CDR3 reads TGTGCCAGCAGCGTGGGGTGGACAGACACAGATACGCAGTATTTT.

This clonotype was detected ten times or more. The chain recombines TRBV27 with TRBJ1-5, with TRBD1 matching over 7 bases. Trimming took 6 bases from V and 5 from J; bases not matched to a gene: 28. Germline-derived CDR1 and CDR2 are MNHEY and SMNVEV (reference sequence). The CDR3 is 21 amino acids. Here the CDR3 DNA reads TGTGCCAGCAGACCCGGAAATGCCAACGACAGGGCGATCCTGGGCTATCAGCCCCAGCATTTT. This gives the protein CASRPGNANDRAILGYQPQHF.

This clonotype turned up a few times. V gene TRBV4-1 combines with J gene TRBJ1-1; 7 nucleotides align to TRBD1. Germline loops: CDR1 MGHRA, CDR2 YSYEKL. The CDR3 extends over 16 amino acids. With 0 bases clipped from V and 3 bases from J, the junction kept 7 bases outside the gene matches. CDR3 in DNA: TGCGCCAGCAGCCAAGAGGGGACAGCGAGGTACACTGAAGCTTTCTTT. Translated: CASSQEGTARYTEAFF.

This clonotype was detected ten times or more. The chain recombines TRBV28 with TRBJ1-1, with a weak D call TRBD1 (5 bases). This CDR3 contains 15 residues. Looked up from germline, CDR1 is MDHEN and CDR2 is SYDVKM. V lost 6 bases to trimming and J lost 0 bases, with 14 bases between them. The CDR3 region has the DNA TGTGCCAGCAGCCCCGCTGGACAAATGAACACTGAAGCTTTCTTT. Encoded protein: CASSPAGQMNTEAFF.

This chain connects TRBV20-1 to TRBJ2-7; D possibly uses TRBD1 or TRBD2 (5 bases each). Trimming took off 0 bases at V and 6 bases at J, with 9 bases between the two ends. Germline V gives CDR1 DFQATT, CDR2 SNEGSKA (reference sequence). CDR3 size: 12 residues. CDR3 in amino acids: CSAREGEIEQYF. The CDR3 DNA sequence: TGCAGTGCTAGAGAGGGGGAAATCGAGCAGTACTTC.

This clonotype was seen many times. The CDR3 region has the DNA TGTGCCAGCAGCCAAAATTCTGCAGGAAGAGGGGAAGCTTTCTTT. As protein: CASSQNSAGRGEAFF. V is TRBV3-1 and J is TRBJ1-1; D gene ambiguous. CDR3 length equals 15 residues. Germline V gene lookup returns CDR1 LGHDT and CDR2 YNNKEL (reference sequence). The V and J ends lost 2 bases and 8 bases respectively, with 18 bases between them. The full variable domain, rest sourced from reference TRBV3-1 and TRBJ1-1, is DTAVSQTPKYLVTQMGNDKSIKCEQNLGHDTMYWYKQDSKKFLKIMFSYNNKELIINETVPNRFSPKSPDKAHLNLHINSLELGDSAVYFCASSQNSAGRGEAFFGQGTRLTVV.

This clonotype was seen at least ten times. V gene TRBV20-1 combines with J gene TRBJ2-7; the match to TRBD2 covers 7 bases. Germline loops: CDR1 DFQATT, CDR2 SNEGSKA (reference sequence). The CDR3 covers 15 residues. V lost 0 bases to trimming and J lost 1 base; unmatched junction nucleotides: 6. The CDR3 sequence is CSARDRGGSSYEQYF. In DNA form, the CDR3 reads TGCAGTGCTAGAGATCGTGGCGGGAGTTCCTACGAGCAGTACTTC.

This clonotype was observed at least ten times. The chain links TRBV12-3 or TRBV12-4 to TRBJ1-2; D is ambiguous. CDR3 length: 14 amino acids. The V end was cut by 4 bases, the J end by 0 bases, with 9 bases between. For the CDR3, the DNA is TGTGCCAGCAGTTACAGCTTACCTAACTATGGCTACACCTTC. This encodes CASSYSLPNYGYTF.

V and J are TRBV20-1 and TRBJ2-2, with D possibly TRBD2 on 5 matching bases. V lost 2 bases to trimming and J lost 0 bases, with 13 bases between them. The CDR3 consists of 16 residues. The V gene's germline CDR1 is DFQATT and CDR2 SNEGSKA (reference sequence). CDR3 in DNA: TGCAGTGCTAGACCCCCGACTACCGCGAACACCGGGGAGCTGTTTTTT. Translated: CSARPPTTANTGELFF.

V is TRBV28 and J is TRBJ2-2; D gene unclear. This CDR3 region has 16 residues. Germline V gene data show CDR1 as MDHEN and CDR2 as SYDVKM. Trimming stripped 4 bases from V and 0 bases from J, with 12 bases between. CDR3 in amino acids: CASSSHSTSNTGELFF. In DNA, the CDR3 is TGTGCCAGCAGTTCGCACAGTACCTCGAACACCGGGGAGCTGTTTTTT.

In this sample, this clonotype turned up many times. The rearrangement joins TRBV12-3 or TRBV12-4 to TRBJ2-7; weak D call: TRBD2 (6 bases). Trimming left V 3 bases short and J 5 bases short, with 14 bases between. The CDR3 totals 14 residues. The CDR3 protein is CASSFGPGRHEQYF. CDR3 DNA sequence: TGTGCCAGCAGTTTTGGTCCTGGGAGGCACGAGCAGTACTTC.

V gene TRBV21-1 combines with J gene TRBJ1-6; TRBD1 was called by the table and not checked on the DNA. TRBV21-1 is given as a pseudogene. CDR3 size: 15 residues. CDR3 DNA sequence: TGTGCCAGCAGCTTAAAGACAGGGAAAAATTCACCCCTCCACTTT. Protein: CASSLKTGKNSPLHF.

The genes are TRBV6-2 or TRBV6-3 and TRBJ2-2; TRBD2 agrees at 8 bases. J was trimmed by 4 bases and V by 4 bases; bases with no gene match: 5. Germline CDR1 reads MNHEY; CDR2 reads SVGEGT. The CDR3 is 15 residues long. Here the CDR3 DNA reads TGTGCCAGCAGTTCCGGGACTAGAGTCACCGGGGAGCTGTTTTTT. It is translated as CASSSGTRVTGELFF.

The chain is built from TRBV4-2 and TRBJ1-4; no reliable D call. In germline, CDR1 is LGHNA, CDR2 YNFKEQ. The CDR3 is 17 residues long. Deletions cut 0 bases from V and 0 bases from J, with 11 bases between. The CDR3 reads CASSQDMAVATNEKLFF. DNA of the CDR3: TGTGCCAGCAGCCAAGATATGGCGGTCGCAACTAATGAAAAACTGTTTTTT.

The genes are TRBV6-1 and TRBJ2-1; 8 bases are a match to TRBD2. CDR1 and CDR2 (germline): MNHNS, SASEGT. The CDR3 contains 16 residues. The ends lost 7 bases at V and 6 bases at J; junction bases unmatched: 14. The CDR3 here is CASTDPGLEGRNEQFF. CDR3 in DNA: TGTGCCAGCACCGACCCGGGACTAGAGGGTCGCAATGAGCAGTTCTTC.

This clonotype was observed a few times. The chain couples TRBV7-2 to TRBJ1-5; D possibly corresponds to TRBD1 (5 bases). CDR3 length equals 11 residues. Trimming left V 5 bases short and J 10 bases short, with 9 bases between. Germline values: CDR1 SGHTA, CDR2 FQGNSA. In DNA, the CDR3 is TGTGCCAGCAGCGGGGCCGGACCCCAGCATTTT. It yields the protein CASSGAGPQHF. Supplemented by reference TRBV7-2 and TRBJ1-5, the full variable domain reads GAGVSQSPSNKVTEKGKDVELRCDPISGHTALYWYRQSLGQGLEFLIYFQGNSAPDKSGLPSDRFSAERTGGSVSTLTIQRTQQEDSAVYLCASSGAGPQHFGDGTRLSIL.